This T cell receptor (beta chain) was documented in a study of vaccination and CD4 T cells after COVID-19. The overall study: Overlapping spike peptides of SARS-CoV-2, HCoV-NL63, HCoV-OC43 and HCoV-229E stimulated the cells. In the control cultures, a CEFX pool, an HIV-1 Nef pool, or no peptide was supplied.

Treatment in this sample: approximately 10-day PBMC culture with coronavirus spike peptide pools or control peptides (ViraFEST assay). Ahead of the COVID-19 pandemic (2011-2018), the CD4+ T cells of the unexposed donor were collected. ViraFEST used peptide pools to expand antigen-specific T cells and subsequently sequenced their TCRs. The Oncomine TCR Beta short-read assay was applied to DNA of cultured CD4+ T cells. TCRdb processed the PCR reads anew with MiXCR; each CDR3 protein has one entry. The table lists approximately 9,300 distinct CDR3 sequences, about 60% of them singletons. Comment on this clonotype: Its antigen is currently unknown.

V was trimmed by 6 bases and J by 10 bases, leaving 7 bases between them. This CDR3 spans 10 amino acids. The germline V gene encodes CDR1 SNHLY and CDR2 FYNNEI. The clonotype comes from a human donor in good health. The chain couples TRBV2 to TRBJ2-1; D unclear. Source material: CD4+ T cells from blood, cultured in vitro. In DNA, the CDR3 is TGTGCCAGCAGCTTAGTGGAGCAGTTCTTC. Translation: CASSLVEQFF.